This is a list of T cell receptor beta chains from one sample in a study of CD8+CD57+ T cells in acquired aplastic anemia. Each CDR3 protein gets one entry after TCRdb re-called the reads with MiXCR. This repertoire shows hundreds of thousands of distinct CDR3 sequences, 65% to 75% found once; its top ten account for 3% to 4.5%. Input material: sorted CD4+, CD8+, or CD8+CD57+ T cells (not recorded which) from PBMCs. These receptors all stem from a human donor in good health, serving as a control. The CDR3 runs from the conserved cysteine through the conserved F or W. Each record gives: CDR3 protein, CDR3 DNA, J gene, V gene, clone size, D gene. The D gene is left open where the match is weak. For some rows the clone size is stated as once, few or many, or as a class when expanded; others skip it.

CDR3: CSVEAGSGQPQHF
DNA: TGCAGCGTTGAGGCAGGGTCGGGGCAGCCCCAGCATTTT
J: TRBJ1-5
V: TRBV29-1
size: many
D: -

CDR3: CSARDHLAGGWETQYF
DNA: TGCAGTGCTAGAGATCATCTAGCGGGAGGGTGGGAGACCCAGTACTTC
J: TRBJ2-5
V: TRBV20-1
size: -
D: TRBD2

CDR3: CASSARTGDSQCEQYF
DNA: TGTGCCAGCAGCGCCCGAACAGGAGACAGCCAATGCGAGCAGTACTTC
J: TRBJ2-7
V: TRBV9
size: -
D: -

CDR3: CASSQGLGAAGTLFF
DNA: TGCGCCAGCAGCCAAGGACTGGGGGCGGCCGGGACGCTGTTTTTT
J: TRBJ2-2
V: TRBV9
size: -
D: -

CDR3: CQLTGTLYGYTF
DNA: TGCCAGCTCACGGGGACTCTTTATGGCTACACCTTC
J: TRBJ1-2
V: TRBV29-1
size: once
D: -

CDR3: CASSVEQATEAFFEQGF
DNA: -
J: TRBJ2-7
V: TRBV2
size: -
D: -

CDR3: CASSDVGVGTEAFF
DNA: TGTGCCAGCAGTGATGTTGGGGTGGGCACTGAAGCTTTCTTT
J: TRBJ1-1
V: TRBV25-1
size: few
D: -

CDR3: CASSGALEHAQYF
DNA: TGCGCCAGTAGTGGAGCGTTGGAACACGCGCAGTACTTC
J: TRBJ2-7
V: TRBV10-1
size: once
D: -

CDR3: CASSQTGGALSTEAFF
DNA: TGCGCCAGCAGCCAAACAGGGGGCGCCTTAAGCACTGAAGCTTTCTTT
J: TRBJ1-1
V: TRBV5-1
size: -
D: TRBD1

CDR3: CSASGGGIGNQPQHF
DNA: TGCAGTGCTTCAGGGGGAGGAATAGGCAATCAGCCCCAGCATTTT
J: TRBJ1-5
V: TRBV20-1
size: -
D: TRBD1

CDR3: CASSGTGRGNTIYF
DNA: TGTGCCAGCAGTGGGACAGGGCGAGGAAACACCATATATTTT
J: TRBJ1-3
V: TRBV10-3
size: -
D: TRBD1

CDR3: CSARQGTMMGYTF
DNA: TGCAGTGCTAGACAGGGCACGATGATGGGCTACACCTTC
J: TRBJ1-2
V: TRBV20-1
size: -
D: -

CDR3: CAISGGQGNSPLHF
DNA: TGTGCCATCAGTGGGGGACAGGGTAATTCACCCCTCCACTTT
J: TRBJ1-6
V: TRBV6-1
size: few
D: TRBD1

CDR3: CASSFGTGGVYGYTF
DNA: TGCGCCAGCAGCTTTGGGACAGGGGGCGTCTATGGCTACACCTTC
J: TRBJ1-2
V: TRBV5-1
size: -
D: TRBD1

CDR3: CASSFAGNTIYF
DNA: TGTGCCAGCAGCTTTGCTGGAAACACCATATATTTT
J: TRBJ1-3
V: TRBV13
size: many
D: -

CDR3: CASSQGQGARTGELFF
DNA: TGTGCCAGCAGCCAAGGACAGGGGGCGCGGACCGGGGAGCTGTTTTTT
J: TRBJ2-2
V: TRBV7-6
size: -
D: TRBD1